This is a list of T cell receptor beta chains from one sample in a study of naive CD8 T cells in extremely preterm neonates. The assay was immunoSEQ multiplex PCR, and TCRdb's table has in-frame clones only and misses some. The repertoire holds 20,000 or so clones, with more than 70% as singletons. Sample: naive CD8+ T cells from cord blood. The source of these receptors is a boy who was born preterm. Both conserved end residues are part of each CDR3. The order of the fields is V gene, J gene, D gene, clone size, CDR3 protein, CDR3 DNA. The D gene is left open where the match is weak. Clone size is shown for a subset of rows, as once, few, many or a class of expanded clone.

v_gene: TRBV27
j_gene: TRBJ1-2
d_gene: .
abundance: .
CDR3aa: CASSYLGPSYGYTF
CDR3nt: TGTGCCAGCAGCTACCTCGGGCCTTCCTATGGCTACACCTTC

v_gene: TRBV4-1
j_gene: TRBJ2-7
d_gene: .
abundance: .
CDR3aa: CASSQVINEQYF
CDR3nt: TGCGCCAGCAGCCAAGTAATTAACGAGCAGTACTTC

v_gene: TRBV9
j_gene: TRBJ2-7
d_gene: .
abundance: .
CDR3aa: CASAAHRDSSSYEQYF
CDR3nt: TGTGCCAGCGCGGCCCATCGGGACTCCTCTTCCTACGAGCAGTACTTC

v_gene: TRBV12-5
j_gene: TRBJ2-7
d_gene: TRBD1
abundance: .
CDR3aa: CASGLTSGTARYEQYF
CDR3nt: TGTGCTAGTGGTTTGACTTCCGGGACAGCGCGCTACGAGCAGTACTTC

v_gene: TRBV27
j_gene: TRBJ2-7
d_gene: TRBD2
abundance: few
CDR3aa: CASSLGLAYEQYF
CDR3nt: TGTGCCAGCAGTTTAGGACTAGCCTACGAGCAGTACTTC

v_gene: TRBV12-5
j_gene: TRBJ2-1
d_gene: TRBD1
abundance: .
CDR3aa: CASGTGGSYNEQFF
CDR3nt: TGTGCTAGTGGGACAGGGGGCTCCTACAATGAGCAGTTCTTC

v_gene: TRBV11-3
j_gene: TRBJ2-7
d_gene: TRBD1
abundance: .
CDR3aa: CASSLGQSYEQYF
CDR3nt: TGTGCCAGCAGCCTGGGACAGTCCTACGAGCAGTACTTC

v_gene: TRBV12-5
j_gene: TRBJ1-1
d_gene: .
abundance: .
CDR3aa: CASGPNQVGTNTEAFF
CDR3nt: TGTGCTAGTGGCCCTAACCAGGTCGGGACGAACACTGAAGCTTTCTTT

v_gene: TRBV28
j_gene: TRBJ2-2
d_gene: TRBD2
abundance: .
CDR3aa: CASPGLAEGTGELFF
CDR3nt: TGTGCCAGCCCGGGACTAGCGGAGGGCACCGGGGAGCTGTTTTTT

v_gene: TRBV27
j_gene: TRBJ1-2
d_gene: .
abundance: .
CDR3aa: CASSVTANYGYTF
CDR3nt: TGTGCCAGCAGTGTAACGGCCAACTATGGCTACACCTTC

v_gene: TRBV10-3
j_gene: TRBJ1-2
d_gene: .
abundance: .
CDR3aa: CAISESGNYGYTF
CDR3nt: TGTGCCATCAGTGAGTCAGGGAACTATGGCTACACCTTC

v_gene: TRBV4-1
j_gene: TRBJ2-5
d_gene: TRBD2
abundance: .
CDR3aa: CASSQARTSGDGTQYF
CDR3nt: TGCGCCAGCAGCCAAGCACGGACTAGCGGGGATGGGACCCAGTACTTC

v_gene: TRBV19
j_gene: TRBJ1-5
d_gene: .
abundance: .
CDR3aa: CASSMAAGGNQPQHF
CDR3nt: TGTGCCAGTAGTATGGCAGCAGGGGGCAATCAGCCCCAGCATTTT

v_gene: TRBV30
j_gene: TRBJ2-7
d_gene: .
abundance: .
CDR3aa: CAWSVGGEQYF
CDR3nt: TGTGCCTGGAGTGTAGGGGGCGAGCAGTACTTC

v_gene: TRBV25-1
j_gene: TRBJ1-1
d_gene: .
abundance: .
CDR3aa: CASSEGNTEAFF
CDR3nt: TGTGCCAGCAGTGAAGGGAACACTGAAGCTTTCTTT

v_gene: TRBV5-1
j_gene: TRBJ2-5
d_gene: TRBD2
abundance: .
CDR3aa: CASSLTGGETQYF
CDR3nt: TGCGCCAGCAGCTTGACGGGGGGAGAGACCCAGTACTTC

v_gene: TRBV11-2
j_gene: TRBJ1-6
d_gene: .
abundance: .
CDR3aa: CASSLGFRNSPLHF
CDR3nt: TGTGCCAGCAGCTTAGGGTTCAGAAATTCACCCCTCCACTTT

v_gene: TRBV7-3
j_gene: TRBJ2-3
d_gene: .
abundance: .
CDR3aa: CASSLTGGITDTQYF
CDR3nt: TGTGCCAGCAGCTTAACGGGCGGGATCACAGATACGCAGTATTTT

v_gene: TRBV7-2
j_gene: TRBJ2-7
d_gene: .
abundance: .
CDR3aa: CASSLAGSSYEQYF
CDR3nt: TGTGCCAGCAGCTTAGCGGGGAGCTCCTACGAGCAGTACTTC

v_gene: TRBV5-4
j_gene: TRBJ2-7
d_gene: TRBD2
abundance: .
CDR3aa: CASSGYSGGPYEQYF
CDR3nt: TGTGCCAGCAGCGGGTATAGCGGGGGGCCCTACGAGCAGTACTTC

v_gene: TRBV7-3
j_gene: TRBJ2-3
d_gene: .
abundance: .
CDR3aa: CASSLAGGTDTQYF
CDR3nt: TGTGCCAGCAGCTTGGCTGGGGGCACAGATACGCAGTATTTT

v_gene: TRBV4-1
j_gene: TRBJ2-7
d_gene: TRBD1
abundance: .
CDR3aa: CASSHLTGGYEQYF
CDR3nt: TGCGCCAGCAGCCACCTGACAGGGGGCTACGAGCAGTACTTC

v_gene: TRBV6-5
j_gene: TRBJ1-3
d_gene: .
abundance: once
CDR3aa: CASSWDSGNTIYF
CDR3nt: TGTGCCAGCAGTTGGGACTCTGGAAACACCATATATTTT

v_gene: TRBV19
j_gene: TRBJ1-1
d_gene: TRBD1
abundance: .
CDR3aa: CASSLQGAATEAFF
CDR3nt: TGTGCCAGTAGTCTCCAGGGGGCGGCCACTGAAGCTTTCTTT

v_gene: TRBV10-3
j_gene: TRBJ1-1
d_gene: TRBD1
abundance: few
CDR3aa: CAISDRGHTEAFF
CDR3nt: TGTGCCATCAGTGACAGGGGGCACACTGAAGCTTTCTTT

v_gene: TRBV5-6
j_gene: TRBJ1-1
d_gene: .
abundance: .
CDR3aa: CASSLDRVNTEAFF
CDR3nt: TGTGCCAGCAGCTTGGACAGGGTGAACACTGAAGCTTTCTTT

v_gene: TRBV5-8
j_gene: TRBJ1-1
d_gene: .
abundance: .
CDR3aa: CASSFGWNTEAFF
CDR3nt: TGTGCCAGCAGCTTCGGATGGAACACTGAAGCTTTCTTT

v_gene: TRBV19
j_gene: TRBJ2-3
d_gene: TRBD2
abundance: .
CDR3aa: CASSAGGTDTQYF
CDR3nt: TGTGCCAGTAGTGCGGGGGGGACAGATACGCAGTATTTT

v_gene: TRBV7-2
j_gene: TRBJ2-5
d_gene: TRBD2
abundance: .
CDR3aa: CASSLGGEETQYF
CDR3nt: TGTGCCAGCAGCTTGGGGGGGGAAGAGACCCAGTACTTC

v_gene: TRBV4-3
j_gene: TRBJ2-5
d_gene: TRBD2
abundance: .
CDR3aa: CASSQDGLDQETQYF
CDR3nt: TGCGCCAGCAGCCAAGATGGACTAGACCAAGAGACCCAGTACTTC

v_gene: TRBV5-1
j_gene: TRBJ2-7
d_gene: .
abundance: .
CDR3aa: CASSFTGFSYEQYF
CDR3nt: TGCGCCAGCAGCTTTACAGGTTTTTCCTACGAGCAGTACTTC

v_gene: TRBV7-7
j_gene: TRBJ2-3
d_gene: TRBD2
abundance: .
CDR3aa: CASSPGLAGGLDTQYF
CDR3nt: TGTGCTAGCAGCCCCGGACTAGCGGGGGGGCTGGATACGCAGTATTTT

v_gene: TRBV7-2
j_gene: TRBJ1-1
d_gene: .
abundance: few
CDR3aa: CASSLQVEAFF
CDR3nt: TGTGCCAGCAGCCTACAGGTGGAAGCTTTCTTT

v_gene: TRBV10-3
j_gene: TRBJ1-1
d_gene: TRBD1
abundance: .
CDR3aa: CAISDRENTEAFF
CDR3nt: TGTGCCATCAGCGACAGGGAGAACACTGAAGCTTTCTTT

v_gene: TRBV6-5
j_gene: TRBJ2-7
d_gene: TRBD2
abundance: .
CDR3aa: CASSYSSGGAYEQYF
CDR3nt: TGTGCCAGCAGTTACTCGAGCGGGGGGGCCTACGAGCAGTACTTC

v_gene: TRBV27
j_gene: TRBJ2-7
d_gene: .
abundance: .
CDR3aa: CASSPLQPYEQYF
CDR3nt: TGTGCCAGCAGCCCCCTACAACCCTACGAGCAGTACTTC

v_gene: TRBV27
j_gene: TRBJ2-3
d_gene: .
abundance: few
CDR3aa: CASSFRDTQYF
CDR3nt: TGTGCCAGCAGTTTCAGGGATACGCAGTATTTT

v_gene: TRBV19
j_gene: TRBJ1-5
d_gene: TRBD1
abundance: few
CDR3aa: CASRMDRGNQPQHF
CDR3nt: TGTGCCAGTAGGATGGACAGGGGCAATCAGCCCCAGCATTTT

v_gene: TRBV19
j_gene: TRBJ1-1
d_gene: .
abundance: .
CDR3aa: CASSIGGPEAFF
CDR3nt: TGTGCCAGTAGTATTGGGGGCCCTGAAGCTTTCTTT

v_gene: TRBV4-1
j_gene: TRBJ1-1
d_gene: .
abundance: once
CDR3aa: CASSHMNTEAFF
CDR3nt: TGCGCCAGCAGCCACATGAACACTGAAGCTTTCTTT

v_gene: TRBV30
j_gene: TRBJ1-3
d_gene: .
abundance: few
CDR3aa: CACGRVDNTIYF
CDR3nt: TGTGCCTGCGGACGGGTTGATAACACCATATATTTT

v_gene: TRBV4-1
j_gene: TRBJ2-3
d_gene: .
abundance: .
CDR3aa: CASSQEGTTTDTQYF
CDR3nt: TGCGCCAGCAGCCAAGAGGGTACCACCACAGATACGCAGTATTTT

v_gene: TRBV27
j_gene: TRBJ2-7
d_gene: TRBD1
abundance: .
CDR3aa: CASSLSRTGAYEQYF
CDR3nt: TGTGCCAGCAGTTTATCGAGGACAGGGGCGTACGAGCAGTACTTC

v_gene: TRBV13
j_gene: TRBJ1-2
d_gene: .
abundance: .
CDR3aa: CASSFGHYGYTF
CDR3nt: TGTGCCAGCAGCTTTGGACACTATGGCTACACCTTC

v_gene: TRBV27
j_gene: TRBJ1-2
d_gene: TRBD1
abundance: .
CDR3aa: CASSHRQGGGYTF
CDR3nt: TGTGCCAGCAGTCACCGACAGGGCGGGGGCTACACCTTC

v_gene: TRBV11-2
j_gene: TRBJ1-4
d_gene: .
abundance: .
CDR3aa: CASSLDTNEKLFF
CDR3nt: TGTGCCAGCAGCTTAGACACTAATGAAAAACTGTTTTTT

v_gene: TRBV11-2
j_gene: TRBJ2-3
d_gene: .
abundance: .
CDR3aa: CASSLGADTQYF
CDR3nt: TGTGCCAGCAGCTTAGGTGCAGATACGCAGTATTTT

v_gene: TRBV9
j_gene: TRBJ2-3
d_gene: TRBD2
abundance: .
CDR3aa: CASSVASGGADTQYF
CDR3nt: TGTGCCAGCAGCGTAGCTAGCGGGGGGGCAGATACGCAGTATTTT

v_gene: TRBV4-3
j_gene: TRBJ1-5
d_gene: TRBD1
abundance: .
CDR3aa: CASSQGTGGNQPQHF
CDR3nt: TGCGCCAGCAGCCAAGGGACAGGGGGCAATCAGCCCCAGCATTTT

v_gene: TRBV21-1
j_gene: TRBJ1-1
d_gene: .
abundance: .
CDR3aa: CASSIGLDTIRTEAFF
CDR3nt: TGTGCCAGCAGCATAGGGCTAGACACAATTCGCACTGAAGCTTTCTTT

v_gene: TRBV28
j_gene: TRBJ2-7
d_gene: .
abundance: .
CDR3aa: CASSSIGQTYEQYF
CDR3nt: TGTGCCAGCAGTTCTATAGGACAAACCTACGAGCAGTACTTC

v_gene: TRBV15
j_gene: TRBJ1-1
d_gene: .
abundance: .
CDR3aa: CATSSSYREAFF
CDR3nt: TGTGCCACCAGCAGTAGTTACCGAGAAGCTTTCTTT

v_gene: TRBV13
j_gene: TRBJ2-3
d_gene: TRBD2
abundance: .
CDR3aa: CASSGLAGPDTQYF
CDR3nt: TGTGCCAGCAGCGGACTAGCGGGGCCAGATACGCAGTATTTT

v_gene: TRBV20-1
j_gene: TRBJ1-1
d_gene: .
abundance: .
CDR3aa: CSARQGTEAFF
CDR3nt: TGCAGTGCTAGACAGGGCACTGAAGCTTTCTTT

v_gene: TRBV14
j_gene: TRBJ2-3
d_gene: .
abundance: .
CDR3aa: CASSQDIGSTDTQYF
CDR3nt: TGTGCCAGCAGCCAAGATATTGGCAGCACAGATACGCAGTATTTT